Below are 20 T cell receptor beta chains sequenced from a single sample in a study of blood T cell repertoires in COVID-19. The repertoire was sequenced with immunoSEQ multiplex PCR; TCRdb's copy has only in-frame clones and lacks some. This table has a few hundred thousand clones, over 60% appearing once. Sequencing was carried out using peripheral blood. The receptors originated from a woman in her 70s with acute or convalescent COVID-19.

This chain links TRBV11-3 with TRBJ2-5; D is possibly TRBD1 (5 bases). The CDR3 is 14 amino acids. Trimming stripped 4 bases from V and 3 bases from J, with 12 bases between. Germline V lookup: CDR1 SGHNT, CDR2 YENEEA. The CDR3 nucleotides read TGTGCCAGCAGCTCCCCAGGCAGGGAAGAGACCCAGTACTTC. It specifies CASSSPGREETQYF.

In its sample, this clone was seen a few times. As DNA, the CDR3 is TGTGCCAGCAGCTTAAGCAGGGGCTCCCTGGGGGACACTGAAGCTTTCTTT. Residues: CASSLSRGSLGDTEAFF. The chain uses TRBV7-6 and TRBJ1-1; weak D call: TRBD1 (6 bases). Trimming took off 2 bases at V and 3 bases at J, with 19 bases between the two ends. The germline V gene encodes CDR1 SGHVS and CDR2 FNYEAQ. The CDR3 spans 17 residues.

V usage is TRBV5-6 and J usage is TRBJ1-1; D gene unclear. V lost 0 bases to trimming and J lost 1 base, with 7 bases between them. Germline CDR1 is SGHDT and CDR2 is YYEEEE. There are 14 residues in the CDR3. The CDR3 sequence is CASSLERSNTEAFF. The DNA for the CDR3 is TGTGCCAGCAGCTTGGAACGGTCGAACACTGAAGCTTTCTTT.

V is TRBV5-5 and J is TRBJ1-2; D is perhaps TRBD1 (5 bases). Trimming took 0 bases from V and 5 from J, leaving 11 bases between them. The length of the CDR3 is 14 residues. Germline CDR1 SGHKS, CDR2 YYEKEE (reference sequence). This CDR3 is CASSLEGPSYGYTF. CDR3 bases: TGTGCCAGCAGCTTGGAGGGGCCCTCTTATGGCTACACCTTC.

The chain combines TRBV3-1 (or the pseudogene TRBV3-2) with TRBJ1-3; 9 bases agree with TRBD1. Germline lookup yields CDR1 LGHDT and CDR2 YNNKEL (reference sequence). V lost 0 bases to trimming and J lost 2 bases; unmatched junction nucleotides: 8. The CDR3 is made up of 18 amino acids. In DNA, the CDR3 is TGTGCCAGCAGCCAAGAGTATCCGGGACAGGGAACTGGAAACACCATATATTTT. Translating it yields CASSQEYPGQGTGNTIYF.

The rearrangement links TRBV4-1 to TRBJ1-6; tentatively, D is TRBD1 (5 bases). This CDR3 contains 16 residues. CDR1 is MGHRA, CDR2 YSYEKL, per germline. Trimming took off 2 bases at V and 11 bases at J, with 19 bases between the two ends. This CDR3 is CASSQSGARTSAPLHF. CDR3 coding DNA: TGCGCCAGCAGCCAAAGCGGGGCCAGGACGTCTGCACCCCTCCACTTT.

The rearrangement uses TRBV5-1 and TRBJ2-2; D ambiguous. Germline V lookup: CDR1 SGHRS, CDR2 YFSETQ. There are 15 residues in the CDR3. V was pared by 0 bases and J by 0 bases, with 6 bases between. The CDR3 DNA sequence: TGCGCCAGCAGCTTGGGTCAGACGAACACCGGGGAGCTGTTTTTT. It is translated as CASSLGQTNTGELFF.

The chain combines TRBV12-3 or TRBV12-4 with TRBJ2-1, with 8 bases lining up with TRBD2. J gave up 7 bases and V 8 bases, and 7 bases lay outside the gene matches. This CDR3 has 13 amino acids. The CDR3 here is CASRGGALNEQFF. CDR3 coding DNA: TGTGCCAGCCGGGGGGGGGCATTAAATGAGCAGTTCTTC.

J is TRBJ1-1 and V is TRBV19; TRBD1 matches at 10 bases. This CDR3 contains 15 residues. Germline CDR1 LNHDA, CDR2 SQIVND (reference sequence). V shed 6 bases, J shed 5 bases, and the junction held 9 bases outside the gene matches. CDR3 amino acids: CASSTGTGVHTEAFF. The DNA of the CDR3 is TGTGCCAGTAGCACCGGGACAGGGGTACATACTGAAGCTTTCTTT.

The chain couples TRBV3-1 (or the pseudogene TRBV3-2) to TRBJ1-6; D unclear. The germline V gene encodes CDR1 LGHDT and CDR2 YNNKEL (reference sequence). V dropped 7 bases and J dropped 7 bases, with 20 bases sitting between them. The CDR3 contains 16 residues. The CDR3 here is CASTPTRHRGNSPLHF. For the CDR3, the DNA is TGTGCCAGCACCCCAACCCGCCACCGGGGAAATTCACCCCTCCACTTT.

The V and J genes are TRBV18 and TRBJ2-3; D might be TRBD2 (6 bases). The V end was cut by 3 bases, the J end by 5 bases, with 12 bases between. The germline gives CDR1 KGHSH, CDR2 LQKENI. The CDR3 extends over 14 amino acids. The CDR3 DNA follows: TGTGCCAGCTCACCGGCGGGGATCATAGATACGCAGTATTTT. Translation gives CASSPAGIIDTQYF.

Worth noting for this clone: The same CDR3 can be traced to other DNA sequences in this sample. The V call is TRBV11-3, the J call TRBJ2-5; D unclear. In germline, CDR1 is SGHNT, CDR2 YENEEA. The CDR3 totals 12 residues. V lost 0 bases and J 5 bases, leaving 4 bases between the germline ends. In DNA, the CDR3 is TGTGCCAGCAGCTTAGATAGCGAGACCCAGTACTTC. Protein: CASSLDSETQYF. Using reference TRBV11-3 and TRBJ2-5 for the parts outside the CDR3, the full variable domain is EAGVVQSPRYKIIEKKQPVAFWCNPISGHNTLYWYLQNLGQGPELLIRYENEEAVDDSQLPKDRFSAERLKGVDSTLKIQPAELGDSAVYLCASSLDSETQYFGPGTRLLVL.

This clone was seen only once. The chain combines TRBV14 with TRBJ1-1; a weak D match, TRBD1 (6 bases). Trimming pared 1 base from V and 4 bases from J, leaving 16 bases between. Germline CDR1 reads SGHDN; CDR2 reads FVKESK. This CDR3 comprises 16 residues. CDR3 nucleotides: TGTGCCAGCAGCCAAGGGCTTGACCGGGGGGCCACTGAAGCTTTCTTT. It yields the protein CASSQGLDRGATEAFF.

This clone came up a few times. The chain uses TRBV4-1 and TRBJ2-1; maybe TRBD2 (6 bases). Trimming stripped 2 bases from V and 6 bases from J, with 8 bases between. The germline gives CDR1 MGHRA, CDR2 YSYEKL. This CDR3 region has 13 residues. The CDR3 DNA follows: TGCGCCAGCAGCCAATCCGGGAGCAATGAGCAGTTCTTC. This translates into CASSQSGSNEQFF.

In its sample, this clone was seen a few times. The chain employs TRBV30 and TRBJ1-1; D is unclear. The V end was cut by 2 bases, the J end by 1 base, with 14 bases between. CDR1 and CDR2 (germline): GTSNPN, SVGIG (reference sequence). The CDR3 is 15 residues long. In nucleotides, the CDR3 is TGTGCCTGGAGTAAATTGAGGGTCGGGAACACTGAAGCTTTCTTT. It yields the protein CAWSKLRVGNTEAFF. Filled out from reference TRBV30 and TRBJ1-1, the complete variable domain reads SQTIHQWPATLVQPVGSPLSLECTVEGTSNPNLYWYRQAAGRGLQLLFYSVGIGQISSEVPQNLSASRPQDRQFILSSKKLLLSDSGFYLCAWSKLRVGNTEAFFGQGTRLTVV.

The J gene is TRBJ2-3, the V gene TRBV27; D is uncertain. The germline V gene encodes CDR1 MNHEY and CDR2 SMNVEV (reference sequence). The CDR3 spans 16 residues. Trimming shortened V by 5 bases and J by 0 bases, and 15 bases separated the two germline ends. The CDR3 DNA sequence: TGTGCCAGCAGTAGTCCGCGACACCTTAGCACAGATACGCAGTATTTT. Residues: CASSSPRHLSTDTQYF.

On this clone itself: An end of the junction differs from the germline gene, which may be a read error. The rearrangement links TRBV12-3 or TRBV12-4 to TRBJ1-2; D possibly corresponds to TRBD1 (5 bases). The CDR3 runs to 12 residues. CDR3 residues: CASSFEGAGTVF. In DNA form, the CDR3 reads TGTGCCAGCAGTTTCGAAGGGGCAGGGACTGTCTTC.

This clone was seen a single time. V gene TRBV6-4 combines with J gene TRBJ1-2; D unresolved. The CDR3 has 15 residues. Deletions cut 0 bases from V and 3 bases from J, with 11 bases between. Germline assignment: CDR1 MRHNA and CDR2 SNTAGT. CDR3 bases: TGTGCCAGCAGTGACTCCCCCGGGATCTACTATGGCTACACCTTC. It yields the protein CASSDSPGIYYGYTF.

V is TRBV6-5 and J is TRBJ2-7; perhaps TRBD1 as D (5 bases). V shed 4 bases and J shed 2 bases, with 12 bases lying between them. This CDR3 has 14 amino acids. Germline assignment: CDR1 MNHEY and CDR2 SVGAGI. For the CDR3, the DNA is TGTGCCAGCAGTTGGCAGGGAACAACCTACGAGCAGTACTTC. Translation gives CASSWQGTTYEQYF.

This sequence joins TRBV11-2 and TRBJ2-2; TRBD2 is a possible D gene (5 bases). The V and J ends lost 3 bases and 3 bases respectively, with 8 bases between them. This CDR3 has 14 amino acids. Germline loops: CDR1 SGHAT, CDR2 FQNNGV. CDR3 region: CASSFGLYTGELFF. The CDR3, as DNA: TGTGCCAGCAGCTTCGGACTTTACACCGGGGAGCTGTTTTTT.